What follows are 8 T cell receptor beta chains derived from one specimen sequenced in a study of Graves' ophthalmopathy and Graves' hyperthyroidism. From RNA, the CDR3 regions of TCR beta chains were amplified and sequenced. HTBI primers were used in a first-round RT-PCR, which preceded a second-round multiplex PCR. TCRdb independently ran MiXCR on the multiplex PCR reads; one entry per CDR3 protein. The sample has around 660,000 distinct CDR3 sequences; about two fifths are singletons. Sequencing was done on a sample of peripheral blood. These receptors originate from an adult man with Graves' ophthalmopathy.

This clonotype occurred many times. This rearrangement joins TRBV4-2 to TRBJ1-2, with a weak D call TRBD1 (5 bases). V lost 1 base, J lost 3 bases, and 12 bases lay in between. Germline lookup yields CDR1 LGHNA and CDR2 YNFKEQ. The CDR3 consists of 15 residues. CDR3 in DNA: TGTGCCAGCAGCCAAGGGACGAGGGGAGACTATGGCTACACCTTC. Protein: CASSQGTRGDYGYTF.

Regarding this clonotype: Just one base apart from a much larger clone, this may be a read error. This chain links TRBV19 with TRBJ1-4, with D unclear. This CDR3 comprises 15 residues. V lost 1 base to trimming and J lost 10 bases, with 16 bases between them. Looked up from germline, CDR1 is LNHDA and CDR2 is SQIVND (reference sequence). The CDR3 loop is CASSIVTGGRGKLFF. The CDR3, as DNA: TGTGCCAGTAGTATAGTCACTGGTGGCCGCGGAAAACTGTTTTTT.

This clonotype was detected ten times or more. The chain combines TRBV4-1 with TRBJ2-5; perhaps TRBD1 as D (6 bases). Trimming stripped 3 bases from V and 5 bases from J, with 13 bases between. CDR3 size: 14 residues. The germline V gene encodes CDR1 MGHRA and CDR2 YSYEKL. In DNA form, the CDR3 reads TGCGCCAGCAGCCATGGCACAGGGCGGGAGACCCAGTACTTC. It is translated as CASSHGTGRETQYF.

The genes are TRBV7-9 and TRBJ1-4; 10 bases fit TRBD1. From germline, CDR1 is SEHNR and CDR2 FQNEAQ (reference sequence). The V segment lost 4 bases and the J segment 3 bases; nucleotides outside the gene matches: 8. The CDR3 is 17 residues long. CDR3 loop: CASSWGQGMGANEKLFF. The CDR3 DNA is TGTGCCAGCAGCTGGGGACAGGGGATGGGGGCTAATGAAAAACTGTTTTTT.

This clonotype was recorded many times. The J gene is TRBJ1-5, the V gene TRBV27; TRBD1 matches at 7 bases. Germline CDR1 and CDR2: MNHEY and SMNVEV (reference sequence). J gave up 6 bases and V 6 bases, and 8 bases lay outside the gene matches. There are 14 residues in the CDR3. The chain's CDR3 is CASSLATGLQPQHF. The CDR3 bases are TGTGCCAGCAGCCTCGCGACAGGGCTTCAGCCCCAGCATTTT.

The chain is built from TRBV25-1 and TRBJ1-2; D may be TRBD1 (5 bases). The V gene's germline CDR1 is MGHDK and CDR2 SYGVNS. CDR3 length equals 14 residues. Between the trimmed V and J ends, which lost 7 bases and 5 bases, there was a span of 17 bases. The CDR3 coding sequence is TGTGCCAGCAACAAACGGGGCAGCCAATATGGCTACACCTTC. Its translation is CASNKRGSQYGYTF.

This clonotype has at least ten counts. This chain uses TRBV29-1 with TRBJ2-7, with D tentatively TRBD1 (5 bases). CDR3 length: 11 amino acids. V lost 7 bases, J lost 5 bases, and 12 bases lay in between. Per germline, CDR1 SQVTM and CDR2 ANQGSEA. In DNA form, the CDR3 reads TGCAGCGCCAGGGTTGGGGACGAGCAGTACTTC. Encoded protein: CSARVGDEQYF.

This clonotype was seen ten or more times. CDR3 residues: CASSPGGAYQPQHF. The CDR3 DNA reads as TGTGCCAGCAGCCCTGGGGGGGCGTATCAGCCCCAGCATTTT. This chain uses TRBV7-9 with TRBJ1-5, with a tentative D call TRBD1 (6 bases). Germline V gene data show CDR1 as SEHNR and CDR2 as FQNEAQ (reference sequence). Between the trimmed V and J ends, which lost 5 bases and 5 bases, there was a span of 13 bases. The CDR3 extends over 14 amino acids. The full variable domain, with the rest looked up from reference TRBV7-9 and TRBJ1-5, is DTGVSQNPRHKITKRGQNVTFRCDPISEHNRLYWYRQTLGQGPEFLTYFQNEAQLEKSRLLSDRFSAERPKGSFSTLEIQRTEQGDSAMYLCASSPGGAYQPQHFGDGTRLSIL.